Listed below are T cell receptor beta chains from one sample, sequenced in a study of cytomegalovirus exposure and HLA in healthy donors. Generated by immunoSEQ multiplex PCR, the TCRdb table keeps only in-frame clones and is missing some. The sample has 120,000 or so clones, 80% seen once. The sample comprised PBMCs. The receptors here all came from a male donor in good health and CMV-seronegative. The CDR3 runs from the conserved cysteine through the conserved F or W. A D gene is named only where the DNA matches it firmly. Expanded clones are given a class, and other clones once, few, many or no size at all.

>NA|TRBV7-9|TRBJ2-2|TRBD1
TGTGCCAGCAGGCAAGGGACAGGGTCGAGCACCGGGGAGCTGTTTTTT
CASRQGTGSSTGELFF
>NA|TRBV5-1|TRBJ2-5|TRBD1
TGCGCCAGCAGCTTCCCCCGGGACAGGGTTTTCGAGACCCAGTACTTC
CASSFPRDRVFETQYF
>NA|TRBV19|TRBJ1-1|TRBD1
TGTGCCAGTAGCATGGGACAGGCTAACACTGGAGCTTTCTTT
CASSMGQANTGAFF
>NA|TRBV7-2|TRBJ1-5|TRBD1
TGTGCCAGCAGCTTACAGGGGGGTCAGCCCCAGCATTTT
CASSLQGGQPQHF
>NA|TRBV11-1|TRBJ2-1|NA
TGTGCCAGCAATGTTAGATCCTCCTACAATGAGCAGTTCTTC
CASNVRSSYNEQFF
>few|TRBV7-6|TRBJ2-2|NA
TGTGCCAGCAGCTTAGGGGGCGAGGGGGCCGGGGAGCTGTTTTTT
CASSLGGEGAGELFF
>NA|TRBV6-6|TRBJ1-4|TRBD1
TGTGCCAGCAGTACAGGGGGCGATGAAAAACTGTTTTTT
CASSTGGDEKLFF
>NA|TRBV9|TRBJ2-3|NA
TGTGCCAGCAGTGGAGGTGTTGAGCGACAGCAGTATTTT
CASSGGVERQQYF
>NA|TRBV2|TRBJ2-2|NA
TGTGCCAGCAGTGAAGTGGCGGCCGGGGAGCTGTTTTTT
CASSEVAAGELFF
>NA|TRBV18|TRBJ2-7|NA
TGTGCCAGCTCACCATTGAGCTCCTACGAGCAGTACTTC
CASSPLSSYEQYF
>NA|TRBV11-2|TRBJ1-1|TRBD1
TGTGCCAGCAGCTTACAGGGGGACCGCGGAGCTTTCTTT
CASSLQGDRGAFF
>NA|TRBV5-1|TRBJ1-1|NA
TGCGCCAGCAGCCCATCGGTAGGGGGTCATGATAACACTGAAGCTTTCTTT
CASSPSVGGHDNTEAFF
>NA|TRBV7-8|TRBJ2-7|NA
TGTGCCAGCAGCCTGGGCAGGGCCAACGAGCAGTACTTC
CASSLGRANEQYF
>once|TRBV6-5|TRBJ2-2|NA
TGTGCCAGCAGTTACCGTTCGGGGACCGGGGAGCTGTTTTTT
CASSYRSGTGELFF
>NA|TRBV27|TRBJ1-5|NA
TGTGCCAGCAGTCTCCAGGGCTATCAGCCCCAGCATTTT
CASSLQGYQPQHF
>NA|TRBV5-1|TRBJ2-1|TRBD2
TGCGCCAGCAGCTTGAGGGCGGGGGGTCCTCGCAACAATGAGCAGTTCTTC
CASSLRAGGPRNNEQFF
>NA|TRBV19|TRBJ1-1|TRBD1
TGTGCCAGTATTCCGGCGGACAGGGGGAACACTGAAGCTTTCTTT
CASIPADRGNTEAFF
>NA|TRBV7-8|TRBJ1-5|NA
TGTGCCAGCAGCTTAGCCCGGGACTTTAGCAATCAGCCCCAGCATTTT
CASSLARDFSNQPQHF
>few|TRBV10-1|TRBJ1-2|TRBD1
TGCGCCAGCAGTGTTGACAGGGCATATGGCTACACCTTC
CASSVDRAYGYTF
>once|TRBV25-1|TRBJ2-3|NA
TGTGCCAGCCGAAGCAGGGGCCCAGATACGCAGTATTTT
CASRSRGPDTQYF
>NA|TRBV5-1|TRBJ2-7|TRBD1
TGCGCCAGCAGCGGCGGGACAGGGTCGGACCTAAGCGAGCAGTACTTC
CASSGGTGSDLSEQYF
>NA|TRBV30|TRBJ2-7|TRBD2
TGTGCCTGGATAGCGGGAGGGGGCTACGAGCAGTACTTC
CAWIAGGGYEQYF
>NA|TRBV19|TRBJ2-1|NA
TGTGCCGTTAATGCAGGGCGGTTTGACAATGAGCAGTTCTTC
CAVNAGRFDNEQFF
>once|TRBV19|TRBJ2-1|NA
TGTGCCAGTAGTATAAAACTGCGTCCCCCTAGCTCCTACAATGAGCAGTTCTTC
CASSIKLRPPSSYNEQFF
>once|TRBV7-9|TRBJ1-4|NA
TGTGCCAGCAGCTTAGTAGACGGGGCTAATGAAAAACTGTTTTTT
CASSLVDGANEKLFF
>NA|TRBV4-3|TRBJ2-2|TRBD1
TGCGCCAGCAGCCAAGATATTCAGGGGGCCGGGGCCGGGGAGCTGTTTTTT
CASSQDIQGAGAGELFF
>few|TRBV6-4|TRBJ2-1|TRBD2
TGTGCCAGCAGTGACTCGACTAGCGGGAGCAATGAGCAGTTCTTC
CASSDSTSGSNEQFF
>once|TRBV7-3|TRBJ2-5|TRBD1
TGTGCCAGCAGCTTAGGGGACAGGGCCCACCAAGAGACCCAGTACTTC
CASSLGDRAHQETQYF
>NA|TRBV7-2|TRBJ1-4|NA
TGTGCCAGCAGCTTATCAGGGGAGAGTGAAAAACTGTTTTTT
CASSLSGESEKLFF
>NA|TRBV6-5|TRBJ1-2|NA
TGTGCCAGCAGACCCGGGACAACCTCTTATGGCTACACCTTC
CASRPGTTSYGYTF
>once|TRBV5-1|TRBJ2-2|NA
TGCGCCAGCAGCCTGATAGACAGGAACACCGGGGAGCTGTTTTTT
CASSLIDRNTGELFF
>once|TRBV29-1|TRBJ1-5|TRBD1
TGCAGCGTTGGTCGGACAGGGTCAACTTATAGCAATCAGCCCCAGCATTTT
CSVGRTGSTYSNQPQHF
>NA|TRBV6-5|TRBJ1-6|NA
TGTGCCAGCAGTTACGGGCCAAATTCACCCCTCCACTTT
CASSYGPNSPLHF
>NA|TRBV11-2|TRBJ1-5|TRBD1
TGTGCCAGCAGCTCTTCCGACAGGGGGCAAGCGGGTTACCAGCATTTT
CASSSSDRGQAGYQHF
>NA|TRBV5-1|TRBJ1-4|NA
TGCGCCAGCAGCGGAACAGGGATCAGTGAAAAACTGTTTTTT
CASSGTGISEKLFF
>NA|TRBV6-5|TRBJ2-7|TRBD2
TGTGCCAGCAGTTACAATAGCGGGAGCGCCCACGAGCAGTACTTC
CASSYNSGSAHEQYF
>NA|TRBV5-1|TRBJ2-7|NA
TGCGCCAGCAGCTTGGGTTATACAGGGGGGGGCTACGAGCAGTACTTC
CASSLGYTGGGYEQYF
>NA|TRBV6-1|TRBJ2-6|NA
TGTGCCAGCAGTGAAGCGCGGAGCGCGCGGTTTGCTGGGGCCAACGTCCTGACTTTC
CASSEARSARFAGANVLTF
>few|TRBV7-8|TRBJ2-1|TRBD2
TGTGCCAGCAGCTTATTCAGGAGCGGGGCTTACAATGAGCAGTTCTTC
CASSLFRSGAYNEQFF
>NA|TRBV4-1|TRBJ2-7|NA
TGCGCCAGCAGCCAAGGCCAGGGACTCTTCTACGAGCAGTACTTC
CASSQGQGLFYEQYF
>NA|TRBV5-4|TRBJ1-1|NA
TGTGCCAGCAGCTTGGGTGGGGGGGTAAGGCGGAACACTGAAGCTTTCTTT
CASSLGGGVRRNTEAFF
>NA|TRBV14|TRBJ2-7|TRBD1
TGTGCCAGCAGCCTTTGGGACAGGGGCTCCTACGAGCAGTACTTC
CASSLWDRGSYEQYF